The clone carrying this T cell receptor beta chain was detected only once. Authors' processing steps: Reference gene primer amplification gave nucleated cell count estimates. Libraries were prepared by immunoSEQ multiplex PCR; TCRdb keeps only in-frame clonotypes and omits some of them. The V and J calls and clone size were taken over from that table, and D and trimming were inferred from the DNA. This sample has around 89,000 clones; approximately 90% occur once, and the top ten carry over 7%. The data derive from a study of blood T cell repertoires in COVID-19. Study context: Sites in the United States, Italy and Spain provided acute and convalescent COVID-19 samples.

The sample taken for sequencing was peripheral blood. The receptor was derived from a man over 45 with acute or convalescent COVID-19.

The CDR3 loop reads CASSVEGQGAREQFF. The DNA for the CDR3 is TGTGCCAGCAGCGTAGAGGGACAGGGGGCCCGTGAGCAGTTCTTC. The V gene is TRBV9, the J gene TRBJ2-1; TRBD1 agrees at 12 bases. The V gene end was trimmed by 0 bases and the J gene end by 9 bases; junction bases not matched to a gene: 4. Germline CDR1 is SGDLS and CDR2 is YYNGEE. The CDR3 is 15 residues long.